This passage covers 17 T cell receptor beta chains from one sample sequenced in a study of blood T cell repertoires in COVID-19. Clones were read by immunoSEQ multiplex PCR, and TCRdb kept only the in-frame ones, dropping some. Found here are approximately 350,000 clones, around 89% of them singletons; the top ten hold less than 1.2%. The specimen was PBMCs or T cells enriched from blood (not recorded which). The receptors originated from a man between 18 and 29 years old who had recovered from COVID-19.

The chain combines TRBV5-4 with TRBJ2-1; 11 bases are a match to TRBD1. Germline CDR1 SGHNT, CDR2 YYREEE (reference sequence). The ends lost 4 bases at V and 2 bases at J; junction bases unmatched: 2. The CDR3 extends over 15 amino acids. The CDR3 sequence is CASSRTGGAYNEQFF. The CDR3 nucleotides are TGTGCCAGCAGCCGGACAGGGGGCGCCTACAATGAGCAGTTCTTC.

This sequence joins TRBV7-9 and TRBJ2-1, with D perhaps matching TRBD2 (5 bases). V lost 1 base and J 0 bases, leaving 7 bases between the germline ends. This CDR3 spans 15 amino acids. Germline CDR1 SEHNR, CDR2 FQNEAQ (reference sequence). The CDR3 here is CASSLVGSSYNEQFF. CDR3 nucleotide sequence: TGTGCCAGCAGCTTAGTGGGGAGCTCCTACAATGAGCAGTTCTTC. Based on the CDR3 plus reference TRBV7-9 and TRBJ2-1, the full variable domain is DTGVSQNPRHKITKRGQNVTFRCDPISEHNRLYWYRQTLGQGPEFLTYFQNEAQLEKSRLLSDRFSAERPKGSFSTLEIQRTEQGDSAMYLCASSLVGSSYNEQFFGPGTRLTVL.

Concerning this clone: In the same sample, other DNA sequences code for this CDR3. CDR3 loop: CASSPRGETQYF. Written as DNA, the CDR3 is TGTGCCAGCTCACCCCGGGGGGAGACCCAGTACTTC. V gene TRBV18 combines with J gene TRBJ2-5, with D perhaps matching TRBD2 (6 bases). Germline CDR1 is KGHSH and CDR2 is LQKENI. This CDR3 spans 12 amino acids. Trimming pared 3 bases from V and 5 bases from J, leaving 7 bases between.

V usage is TRBV5-1 and J usage is TRBJ1-4, with 7 positions matching TRBD1. The CDR3 spans 14 residues. The germline V gene encodes CDR1 SGHRS and CDR2 YFSETQ. J gave up 8 bases and V 4 bases, and 8 bases lay outside the gene matches. In DNA form, the CDR3 reads TGCGCCAGCAGCACGGGACAGCTCATGGAAAAACTGTTTTTT. Translating gives CASSTGQLMEKLFF.

The rearrangement uses TRBV2 and TRBJ2-7; possibly TRBD1 for D (7 bases). Trimming pared 5 bases from V and 6 bases from J, leaving 23 bases between. Germline V gives CDR1 SNHLY, CDR2 FYNNEI. The CDR3 is made up of 16 amino acids. The CDR3 reads CASSPRGWGQRGEQYF. CDR3 DNA: TGTGCCAGCAGTCCTCGGGGGTGGGGACAGAGGGGCGAGCAGTACTTC.

This chain uses TRBV15 with TRBJ2-7; D might be TRBD1 (6 bases). Germline CDR1 LNHNV, CDR2 YYDKDF (reference sequence). This CDR3 contains 14 residues. The V end was cut by 1 base, the J end by 2 bases, with 9 bases between. The CDR3 coding sequence is TGTGCCACCAGCAGAGCGGACAGAACCTACGAGCAGTACTTC. As protein: CATSRADRTYEQYF.

This clone was observed a single time. The chain has TRBV19 and TRBJ2-3, with D unclear. The CDR3 covers 13 residues. V lost 3 bases and J 1 base, leaving 5 bases between the germline ends. Germline V lookup: CDR1 LNHDA, CDR2 SQIVND (reference sequence). CDR3 coding DNA: TGTGCCAGTAGTATTCGGGGCACAGATACGCAGTATTTT. This translates into CASSIRGTDTQYF.

The V call is TRBV19, the J call TRBJ2-3; D ambiguous. The germline V gene encodes CDR1 LNHDA and CDR2 SQIVND (reference sequence). The CDR3 is made up of 14 amino acids. Trimming cost V 6 bases and J 0 bases, with 10 bases left between them. The CDR3 nucleotides are TGTGCCAGTAGAAGAACTTCTAGCACAGATACGCAGTATTTT. Translation gives CASRRTSSTDTQYF.

The J gene is TRBJ1-2, the V gene TRBV6-1; D unclear. The CDR3 extends over 13 amino acids. V gave up 2 bases and J gave up 7 bases, with 11 bases separating them. Germline CDR1 MNHNS, CDR2 SASEGT. The CDR3 DNA reads TGTGCCAGCAGTGAAAACGAAGCTGGTGGCTACACCTTC. Translating gives CASSENEAGGYTF.

The chain joins TRBV10-3 to TRBJ2-2; TRBD2 might be the D (5 bases). With 6 bases removed from V and 7 bases from J, the gap between germline ends came to 18 bases. This CDR3 comprises 15 residues. Per germline, CDR1 ENHRY and CDR2 SYGVKD. CDR3 protein: CAIRNSQSGNGELFF. CDR3 DNA: TGTGCCATCAGAAATTCTCAATCGGGAAACGGGGAGCTGTTTTTT.

The rearrangement links TRBV18 to TRBJ1-1, with a weak D call TRBD1 (5 bases). This CDR3 contains 15 residues. Germline CDR1 and CDR2: KGHSH and LQKENI. Trimming stripped 3 bases from V and 2 bases from J, with 13 bases between. The CDR3 is CASSPRTQHNTEAFF. The CDR3 DNA reads as TGTGCCAGCTCACCTAGGACACAACATAACACTGAAGCTTTCTTT.

J is TRBJ2-6 and V is TRBV4-2, with D tentatively TRBD1 (6 bases). The V gene lost 0 bases and the J gene lost 1 base, with 19 bases spanning the gap. The CDR3 sequence is 20 residues long. Germline CDR1 LGHNA, CDR2 YNFKEQ. The CDR3 nucleotides are TGTGCCAGCAGCCAAGAATCGTCAGGGGAATCGGCGTCTGGGGCCAACGTCCTGACTTTC. This codes for CASSQESSGESASGANVLTF.

Details on this clone: The sample carries other DNA sequences with the same CDR3. The chain uses TRBV28 and TRBJ1-4, with 8 bases aligning to TRBD1. V lost 5 bases to trimming and J lost 7 bases; unmatched junction nucleotides: 9. CDR3 length equals 15 residues. Per germline, CDR1 MDHEN and CDR2 SYDVKM. For the CDR3, the DNA is TGTGCCAGCAGTCCGCCAGGACAGGGAGGTGAAAAACTGTTTTTT. This encodes CASSPPGQGGEKLFF.

This sequence joins TRBV28 and TRBJ1-6; D might be TRBD1 (6 bases). The CDR3 has 14 residues. The V gene's germline CDR1 is MDHEN and CDR2 SYDVKM. The germline V and J ends were trimmed by 4 bases and 7 bases, with 11 bases remaining between them. The CDR3 spells CASSSGTPNSPLHF. The CDR3 DNA is TGTGCCAGCAGTTCCGGGACACCCAATTCACCCCTCCACTTT.

This clone was counted only a few times. The chain has TRBV5-1 and TRBJ2-3, with TRBD1 matching 12 bases. Germline V gene lookup returns CDR1 SGHRS and CDR2 YFSETQ. J was trimmed by 7 bases and V by 0 bases; bases with no gene match: 6. This CDR3 contains 16 residues. This chain's CDR3 is CASSLGGGTGGHTQYF. Written as DNA, the CDR3 is TGCGCCAGCAGCTTGGGCGGTGGGACAGGGGGCCATACGCAGTATTTT.

This chain links TRBV7-8 with TRBJ2-3, with 12 nucleotides matching TRBD2. From germline, CDR1 is SGHVS and CDR2 FQNEAQ. This CDR3 is built from 22 residues. V shed 2 bases, J shed 1 base, and the junction held 19 bases outside the gene matches. Here the CDR3 reads CASSLRLAGGPVVNSGTDTQYF. For the CDR3, the DNA is TGTGCCAGCAGCTTACGGCTAGCGGGAGGGCCCGTAGTTAATAGCGGCACAGATACGCAGTATTTT.

There are a few counts of this clone. CDR3 sequence: CASTMTWGLQFANYGYTF. The CDR3 DNA reads as TGTGCCAGCACTATGACGTGGGGACTGCAGTTCGCTAACTATGGCTACACCTTC. This chain links TRBV7-9 with TRBJ1-2; possible D gene TRBD1, 5 bases. V was clipped by 7 bases and J by 0 bases, with 24 bases between them. CDR1 is SEHNR, CDR2 FQNEAQ, per germline (reference sequence). CDR3 length: 18 residues. Full variable domain (missing parts from reference TRBV7-9 and TRBJ1-2): DTGVSQNPRHKITKRGQNVTFRCDPISEHNRLYWYRQTLGQGPEFLTYFQNEAQLEKSRLLSDRFSAERPKGSFSTLEIQRTEQGDSAMYLCASTMTWGLQFANYGYTFGSGTRLTVV.